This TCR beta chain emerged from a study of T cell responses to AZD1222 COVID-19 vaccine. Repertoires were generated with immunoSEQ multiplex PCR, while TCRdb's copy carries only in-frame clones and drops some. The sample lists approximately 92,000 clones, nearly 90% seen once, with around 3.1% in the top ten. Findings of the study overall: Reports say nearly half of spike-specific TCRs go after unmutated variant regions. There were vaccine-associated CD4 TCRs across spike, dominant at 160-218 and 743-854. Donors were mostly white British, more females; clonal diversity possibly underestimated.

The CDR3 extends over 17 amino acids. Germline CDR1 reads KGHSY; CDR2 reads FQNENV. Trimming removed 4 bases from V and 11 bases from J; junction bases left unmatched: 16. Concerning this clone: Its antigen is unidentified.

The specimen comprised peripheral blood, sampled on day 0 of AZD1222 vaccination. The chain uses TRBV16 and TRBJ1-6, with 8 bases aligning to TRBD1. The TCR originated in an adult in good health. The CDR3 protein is CASSPHGGQGALPPLHF. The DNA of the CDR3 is TGTGCCAGCAGCCCCCATGGGGGTCAGGGGGCATTGCCACCCCTCCACTTT.